Each of the 26 T cell receptor beta chains below was sequenced from the same sample in a study of T-cell memory formation after mild COVID-19. Each CDR3 protein is one row after TCRdb ran MiXCR on the 5' RACE reads. Here the sample spans 250,000 to 300,000 distinct CDR3 sequences, approximately 18% being singletons. The specimen sequenced was PBMCs or a T cell subset sorted from them (not recorded which). The receptors derive from a man aged 18 to 29 who had mild COVID-19 (a few samples of this study predate the infection). Cell type and time point are not known.

This clonotype was picked up many times. The chain combines TRBV7-2 with TRBJ2-3; D call uncertain. This CDR3 spans 15 amino acids. Deletions cut 1 base from V and 4 bases from J, with 12 bases between. The germline V gene encodes CDR1 SGHTA and CDR2 FQGNSA. The DNA for the CDR3 is TGTGCCAGCAGCTTAGTGCGGTACGGGCCAGATACGCAGTATTTT. It codes for CASSLVRYGPDTQYF. The full variable domain, completed using reference TRBV7-2 and TRBJ2-3, is GAGVSQSPSNKVTEKGKDVELRCDPISGHTALYWYRQSLGQGLEFLIYFQGNSAPDKSGLPSDRFSAERTGGSVSTLTIQRTQQEDSAVYLCASSLVRYGPDTQYFGPGTRLTVL.

This rearrangement joins TRBV5-6 to TRBJ1-5, with no clear D. Trimming pared 7 bases from V and 0 bases from J, leaving 11 bases between. The CDR3 spans 14 residues. CDR1 is SGHDT, CDR2 YYEEEE, per germline. The CDR3 sequence: CASGIGYSNQPQHF. The CDR3 DNA follows: TGTGCCAGCGGGATTGGTTATAGCAATCAGCCCCAGCATTTT.

J is TRBJ2-7 and V is TRBV25-1; 11 positions match TRBD2. Germline CDR1 and CDR2: MGHDK and SYGVNS. This CDR3 has 17 amino acids. V shed 7 bases, J shed 4 bases, and the junction held 15 bases outside the gene matches. The CDR3 sequence is CASTPLAGVPAYYEQYV. CDR3 nucleotides: TGTGCCAGCACCCCACTAGCGGGGGTCCCCGCTTATTACGAGCAGTACGTC.

This chain connects TRBV19 to TRBJ1-4, with a tentative D call TRBD1 (6 bases). Trimming took 10 bases from V and 4 from J, leaving 13 bases between them. The CDR3 runs 13 residues. In germline, CDR1 is LNHDA, CDR2 SQIVND (reference sequence). The CDR3 reads CATTRGGNEKLFF. As DNA, the CDR3 is TGTGCCACCACCAGGGGAGGTAATGAAAAACTGTTTTTT. The variable domain in full, completed from reference TRBV19 and TRBJ1-4, reads DGGITQSPKYLFRKEGQNVTLSCEQNLNHDAMYWYRQDPGQGLRLIYYSQIVNDFQKGDIAEGYSVSREKKESFPLTVTSAQKNPTAFYLCATTRGGNEKLFFGSGTQLSVL.

This clonotype was counted at least ten times. J is TRBJ2-1 and V is TRBV6-5; D is perhaps TRBD2 (5 bases). With 6 bases removed from V and 1 base from J, the gap between germline ends came to 13 bases. CDR3 length: 15 residues. CDR1 MNHEY and CDR2 SVGAGI come from the germline V gene. The CDR3 region has the DNA TGTGCCAGCAGCCCCGACGGAGGTTCCTACAATGAGCAGTTCTTC. It yields the protein CASSPDGGSYNEQFF.

This clonotype was counted between two and nine times. This sequence joins TRBV30 and TRBJ2-2; 7 positions agree with TRBD1. The CDR3 runs to 15 residues. Germline V gene sequence: CDR1 GTSNPN, CDR2 SVGIG (reference sequence). The J segment lost 6 bases and the V segment lost 3 bases, leaving 10 bases of the junction unmatched. In nucleotides, the CDR3 is TGTGCCTGGAGAGCCTTCGCAGGGGGAGCCGGGGAGCTGTTTTTT. It codes for CAWRAFAGGAGELFF.

The chain couples TRBV10-3 to TRBJ2-5; 10 nucleotides match TRBD2. V lost 5 bases, J lost 3 bases, and 3 bases stayed unmatched. This CDR3 contains 14 residues. Germline CDR1 reads ENHRY; CDR2 reads SYGVKD. The CDR3 here is CAISPSGGEETQYF. As DNA, the CDR3 is TGTGCCATCAGTCCTAGCGGGGGAGAAGAGACCCAGTACTTC.

V and J are TRBV7-2 and TRBJ1-2; tentative D call: TRBD1 (5 bases). The CDR3 loop spans 17 amino acids. Trimming stripped 1 base from V and 3 bases from J, with 18 bases between. Germline V gene lookup returns CDR1 SGHTA and CDR2 FQGNSA. DNA of the CDR3: TGTGCCAGCAGCTTAGTCCCAGGGTTCAGTGGGGACTATGGCTACACCTTC. It codes for CASSLVPGFSGDYGYTF.

This clonotype was recorded at least ten times. This chain links TRBV10-3 with TRBJ2-5; D call uncertain. The CDR3 is made up of 15 amino acids. The V end was cut by 2 bases, the J end by 1 base, with 11 bases between. Germline V gene lookup returns CDR1 ENHRY and CDR2 SYGVKD. CDR3 region: CAISEGQPSQETQYF. The CDR3 region has the DNA TGTGCCATCAGTGAGGGTCAACCAAGCCAAGAGACCCAGTACTTC.

This clonotype was found a few times. The J gene is TRBJ2-1, the V gene TRBV7-2; 11 bases are a match to TRBD2. This CDR3 is 15 amino acids long. Trimming cost V 5 bases and J 7 bases; bases outside gene matches: 7. CDR1 is SGHTA and CDR2 is FQGNSA in the germline V gene. In DNA, the CDR3 is TGTGCCAGCAGCCGTAGCGGGGGGGCAGGAAATGAGCAGTTCTTC. Protein product: CASSRSGGAGNEQFF.

The DNA for the CDR3 is TGCAGCGTTGTTCCCAGCTCTGGAAACACCATATATTTT. It codes for CSVVPSSGNTIYF. V usage is TRBV29-1 and J usage is TRBJ1-3, with D unclear. This CDR3 spans 13 amino acids. Trimming left V 4 bases short and J 0 bases short, with 7 bases between. Germline lookup yields CDR1 SQVTM and CDR2 ANQGSEA.

This chain connects TRBV14 to TRBJ2-5; D is perhaps TRBD1 or TRBD2 (5 bases each). The germline V gene encodes CDR1 SGHDN and CDR2 FVKESK. The CDR3 spans 13 residues. The V gene lost 4 bases and the J gene lost 5 bases, with 11 bases spanning the gap. The CDR3 loop reads CASSLQGVETQYF. The CDR3 DNA reads as TGTGCCAGCAGCCTTCAGGGAGTCGAGACCCAGTACTTC.

The chain joins TRBV7-3 to TRBJ2-7; TRBD2 agrees at 7 bases. CDR1 is SGHTA and CDR2 is FQGTGA in the germline V gene. Germline trimming cut 3 bases from V and 3 bases from J; bases unmatched to any gene: 5. This CDR3 region has 14 residues. CDR3 in DNA: TGTGCCAGCAGCTTTAGCGGGCCAGGCTACGAGCAGTACGTC. Its protein product is CASSFSGPGYEQYV.

The chain employs TRBV12-3 or TRBV12-4 and TRBJ1-4; unclear D gene. Trimming removed 3 bases from V and 4 bases from J, with 15 bases in between. The CDR3 loop spans 16 amino acids. This CDR3 reads CASSFEVQRSNEKLFF. The CDR3 DNA follows: TGTGCCAGCAGTTTTGAGGTTCAGAGGAGTAATGAAAAACTGTTTTTT.

This clonotype turned up a few times. The genes are TRBV4-3 and TRBJ1-5; D ambiguous. This CDR3 has 13 amino acids. The V end was cut by 4 bases, the J end by 3 bases, with 7 bases between. Germline assignment: CDR1 LGHNA and CDR2 YSLEER. The CDR3 loop is CASSLENNQPQHF. The CDR3 nucleotides read TGCGCCAGCAGCCTAGAGAACAATCAGCCCCAGCATTTT.

This clonotype was counted between two and nine times. The rearrangement uses TRBV5-1 and TRBJ2-2; 12 bases match TRBD1. The germline V gene has CDR1 SGHRS and CDR2 YFSETQ. The CDR3 loop spans 16 amino acids. Germline trimming cut 2 bases from V and 6 bases from J; bases unmatched to any gene: 5. This CDR3 reads CASSLPGQGAAGELFF. The DNA for the CDR3 is TGCGCCAGCAGCTTACCGGGACAGGGGGCCGCCGGGGAGCTGTTTTTT.

The chain couples TRBV6-2 or TRBV6-3 to TRBJ2-7; TRBD2 matches at 7 bases. This CDR3 contains 14 residues. Germline V gives CDR1 MNHEY, CDR2 SVGEGT. After removal of 7 bases from V and 2 bases from J, the junction contained 8 bases not matched to a gene. CDR3 DNA: TGTGCCAGCAAGCCGGCGGGGGAAGCCTACGAGCAGTACTTC. Translated, it gives CASKPAGEAYEQYF.

This clonotype was detected a few times. This sequence joins TRBV20-1 and TRBJ2-5; 10 nucleotides align to TRBD1. The CDR3 consists of 15 residues. Germline V gene data show CDR1 as DFQATT and CDR2 as SNEGSKA (reference sequence). With 2 bases clipped from V and 5 bases from J, the junction kept 8 bases outside the gene matches. The DNA for the CDR3 is TGCAGTGCTAGAAATCCGGGACAGGGGATTGAGACCCAGTACTTC. This codes for CSARNPGQGIETQYF.

This rearrangement joins TRBV11-1 to TRBJ2-1, with 7 positions matching TRBD2. The CDR3 loop spans 14 amino acids. Germline trimming cut 0 bases from V and 8 bases from J; bases unmatched to any gene: 4. CDR1 and CDR2 (germline): SGHAT, FQDESV (reference sequence). Here the CDR3 reads CASSLAEGRDEQFF. The CDR3 region has the DNA TGTGCCAGCAGCTTAGCGGAGGGGAGGGATGAGCAGTTCTTC.

This clonotype was detected only a few times. The rearrangement joins TRBV7-6 to TRBJ2-3; the D is unclear. V lost 5 bases to trimming and J lost 2 bases, with 14 bases between them. The CDR3 is made up of 15 amino acids. From germline, CDR1 is SGHVS and CDR2 FNYEAQ. The CDR3 protein is CASSQPGRSTDTQYF. CDR3 nucleotide sequence: TGTGCCAGCAGCCAGCCGGGCCGTTCCACAGATACGCAGTATTTT. The whole variable domain, filled in from reference TRBV7-6 and TRBJ2-3, reads GAGVSQSPRYKVTKRGQDVALRCDPISGHVSLYWYRQALGQGPEFLTYFNYEAQQDKSGLPNDRFSAERPEGSISTLTIQRTEQRDSAMYRCASSQPGRSTDTQYFGPGTRLTVL.

The J gene is TRBJ2-5, the V gene TRBV11-1; D is possibly TRBD1 (5 bases). V gave up 2 bases and J gave up 5 bases, with 9 bases separating them. Germline assignment: CDR1 SGHAT and CDR2 FQDESV (reference sequence). The CDR3 spans 13 residues. The CDR3 DNA is TGTGCCAGCAGCTTAAAAGGGGCGGAGACCCAGTACTTC. It specifies CASSLKGAETQYF.

The rearrangement links TRBV6-2 or TRBV6-3 to TRBJ1-5, with D hard to call. V lost 11 bases and J lost 4, with 18 bases in between. In germline, CDR1 is MNHEY, CDR2 SVGEGT. This CDR3 has 14 residues. CDR3 in amino acids: CASRDVRTNQPQHF. CDR3 coding DNA: TGTGCCTCCCGGGATGTCCGAACGAATCAGCCCCAGCATTTT.

This sequence joins TRBV2 and TRBJ2-7, with 7 nucleotides matching TRBD1. CDR3 size: 15 residues. V trimming: 2 bases; J trimming: 6 bases; junction bases outside the gene matches: 10. In germline, CDR1 is SNHLY, CDR2 FYNNEI. CDR3: CASSEPGQISSEQYV. Here the CDR3 DNA reads TGTGCCAGCAGTGAACCGGGACAGATTTCGTCCGAGCAGTACGTC.

V and J are TRBV2 and TRBJ2-1, with unresolved D. The V end was cut by 10 bases, the J end by 6 bases, with 19 bases between. Germline V CDR1 and CDR2: SNHLY, FYNNEI. The CDR3 length is 14 residues. The CDR3 loop is CATSSGNPSNEQFF. For the CDR3, the DNA is TGTGCCACCTCATCAGGAAATCCGAGCAATGAGCAGTTCTTC.

V is TRBV5-1 and J is TRBJ2-2; D may correspond to TRBD1 or TRBD2 (6 bases each). Germline CDR1 reads SGHRS; CDR2 reads YFSETQ. The V gene lost 8 bases and the J gene lost 0 bases, with 11 bases spanning the gap. This CDR3 spans 14 amino acids. The CDR3, as DNA: TGCGCCAGTTCAGGGGAGGCGAACACCGGGGAGCTGTTTTTT. Encoded protein: CASSGEANTGELFF. The full variable domain, rest sourced from reference TRBV5-1 and TRBJ2-2, is KAGVTQTPRYLIKTRGQQVTLSCSPISGHRSVSWYQQTPGQGLQFLFEYFSETQRNKGNFPGRFSGRQFSNSRSEMNVSTLELGDSALYLCASSGEANTGELFFGEGSRLTVL.

The V and J genes are TRBV5-1 and TRBJ2-5; TRBD1 matches at 8 bases. Germline V gives CDR1 SGHRS, CDR2 YFSETQ. The CDR3 is 13 amino acids. V lost 6 bases to trimming and J lost 5 bases; unmatched junction nucleotides: 6. The CDR3 sequence: CASNSGGKETQYF. CDR3 bases: TGCGCCAGCAATTCAGGGGGCAAGGAGACCCAGTACTTC.